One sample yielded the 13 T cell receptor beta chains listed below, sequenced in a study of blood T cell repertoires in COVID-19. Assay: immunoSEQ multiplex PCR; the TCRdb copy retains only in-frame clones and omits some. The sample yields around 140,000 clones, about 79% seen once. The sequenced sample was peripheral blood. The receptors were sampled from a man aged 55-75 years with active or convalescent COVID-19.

CDR3 bases: TGTGCCAGCAGTTACTTAACTAGCGCCTACGAGCAGTACTTC. Amino acids: CASSYLTSAYEQYF. V is TRBV6-2 or TRBV6-3 and J is TRBJ2-7; 7 bases are a match to TRBD2. The CDR3 is 14 residues long. J was trimmed by 2 bases and V by 1 base; bases with no gene match: 2. The germline V gene has CDR1 MNHEY and CDR2 SVGEGT.

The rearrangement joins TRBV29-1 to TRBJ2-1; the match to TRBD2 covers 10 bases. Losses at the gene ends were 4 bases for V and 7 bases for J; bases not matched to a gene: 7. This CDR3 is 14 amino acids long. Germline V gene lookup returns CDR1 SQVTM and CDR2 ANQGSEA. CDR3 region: CSVAPSGGYNEQFF. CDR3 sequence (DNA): TGCAGCGTTGCTCCTAGCGGGGGTTATAATGAGCAGTTCTTC.

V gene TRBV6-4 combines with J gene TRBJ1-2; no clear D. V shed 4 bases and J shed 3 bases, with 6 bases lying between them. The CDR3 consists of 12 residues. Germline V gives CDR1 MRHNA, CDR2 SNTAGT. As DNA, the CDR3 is TGTGCCAGCAGTGGGAGGGACTATGGCTACACCTTC. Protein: CASSGRDYGYTF.

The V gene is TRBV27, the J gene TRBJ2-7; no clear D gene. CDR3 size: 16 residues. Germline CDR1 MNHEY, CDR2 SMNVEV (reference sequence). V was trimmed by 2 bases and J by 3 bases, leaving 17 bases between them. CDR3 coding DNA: TGTGCCAGCAGTTTAGCCAGGTCTACGGCCAACTACGAGCAGTACTTC. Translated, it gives CASSLARSTANYEQYF.

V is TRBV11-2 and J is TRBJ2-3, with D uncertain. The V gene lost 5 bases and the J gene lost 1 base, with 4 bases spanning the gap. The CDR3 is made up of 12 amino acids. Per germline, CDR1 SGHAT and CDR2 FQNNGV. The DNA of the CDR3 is TGTGCCAGCAGCGGGCGCACAGATACGCAGTATTTT. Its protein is CASSGRTDTQYF.

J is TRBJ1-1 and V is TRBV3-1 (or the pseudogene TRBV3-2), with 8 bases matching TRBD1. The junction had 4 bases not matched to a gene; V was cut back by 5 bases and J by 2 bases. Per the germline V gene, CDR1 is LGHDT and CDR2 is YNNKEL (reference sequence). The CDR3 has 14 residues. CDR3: CASSSTGVNTEAFF. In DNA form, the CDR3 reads TGTGCCAGCAGCTCGACAGGGGTTAACACTGAAGCTTTCTTT.

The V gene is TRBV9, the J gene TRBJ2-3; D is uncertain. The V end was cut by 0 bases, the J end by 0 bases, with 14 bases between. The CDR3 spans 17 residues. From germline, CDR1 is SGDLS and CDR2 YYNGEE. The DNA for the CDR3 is TGTGCCAGCAGCGTAGGGGTAGCTCAGACTAGCACAGATACGCAGTATTTT. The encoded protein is CASSVGVAQTSTDTQYF.

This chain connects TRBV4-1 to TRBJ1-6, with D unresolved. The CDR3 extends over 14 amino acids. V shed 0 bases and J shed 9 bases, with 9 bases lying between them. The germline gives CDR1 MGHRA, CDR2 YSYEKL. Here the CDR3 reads CASSQDGRSSPLHF. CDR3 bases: TGCGCCAGCAGCCAAGACGGGAGAAGTTCACCCCTCCACTTT.

CDR3 amino acids: CASSVSGQGTEAFF. CDR3 DNA: TGTGCCAGCAGCGTGTCAGGACAGGGCACTGAAGCTTTCTTT. The chain couples TRBV9 to TRBJ1-1; 8 bases match TRBD1. The V gene end was trimmed by 2 bases and the J gene end by 4 bases; junction bases not matched to a gene: 4. This CDR3 comprises 14 residues. Germline V gene lookup returns CDR1 SGDLS and CDR2 YYNGEE.

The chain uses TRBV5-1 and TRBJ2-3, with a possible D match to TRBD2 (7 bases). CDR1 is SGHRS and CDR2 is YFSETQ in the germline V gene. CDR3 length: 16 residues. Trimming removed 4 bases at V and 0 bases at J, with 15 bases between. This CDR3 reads CASSRGGGRSTDTQYF. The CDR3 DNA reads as TGCGCCAGCAGCCGGGGAGGGGGAAGAAGCACAGATACGCAGTATTTT.

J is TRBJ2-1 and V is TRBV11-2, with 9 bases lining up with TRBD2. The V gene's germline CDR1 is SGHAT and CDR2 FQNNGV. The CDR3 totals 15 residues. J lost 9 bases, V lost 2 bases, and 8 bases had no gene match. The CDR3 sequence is CASSLLAGFPSEQFF. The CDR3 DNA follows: TGTGCCAGCAGCTTACTAGCGGGATTCCCAAGTGAGCAGTTCTTC.

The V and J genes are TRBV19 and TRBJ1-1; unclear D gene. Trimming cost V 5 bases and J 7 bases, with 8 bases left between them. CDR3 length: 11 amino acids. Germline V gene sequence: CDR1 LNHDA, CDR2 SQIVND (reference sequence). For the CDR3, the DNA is TGTGCCAGTAGTGCAGGCATTGAAGCTTTCTTT. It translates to CASSAGIEAFF.

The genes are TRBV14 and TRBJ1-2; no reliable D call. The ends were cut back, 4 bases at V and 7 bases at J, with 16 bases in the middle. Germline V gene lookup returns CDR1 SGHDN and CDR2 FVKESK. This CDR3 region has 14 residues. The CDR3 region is CASSPLGGAGGYTF. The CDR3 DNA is TGTGCCAGCAGCCCCCTGGGAGGCGCGGGTGGCTACACCTTC.